This T cell receptor beta chain was identified in a study of blood T cell repertoires in COVID-19. The wider study: Acute and convalescent COVID-19 specimens originated in the United States, Italy and Spain. From T cells, B-cell-depleted T cells, or PBMCs came the material, which was cDNA or gDNA.

This clone showed up just once. V shed 2 bases and J shed 7 bases, with 15 bases lying between them. Per the germline V gene, CDR1 is SGDLS and CDR2 is YYNGEE. This CDR3 comprises 15 residues. The study recruited people aged 18 to 89 years across approximately 25 US areas. Allocation to cohorts depended on clinical history reported by the participants. Repertoires were generated with immunoSEQ multiplex PCR, while TCRdb's copy carries only in-frame clones and drops some. The table includes almost 250,000 clones, approximately 85% detected once. The chain has TRBV9 and TRBJ1-4; tentatively, D is TRBD1 (6 bases). The sequence was obtained from a woman in her fifties or sixties with acute COVID-19. The sequenced sample was PBMCs or T cells enriched from blood (not recorded which). CDR3 amino acids: CASSVLPRGGEKLFF. CDR3 DNA sequence: TGTGCCAGCAGCGTCCTCCCTAGGGGGGGTGAAAAACTGTTTTTT.